The 27 T cell receptor beta chains below were found in one sample sequenced in a study of cytomegalovirus exposure and HLA in healthy donors. Use of 60 Vbeta and 13 Jbeta primers characterized the PCR. Clones were sequenced by immunoSEQ multiplex PCR, and TCRdb holds only the in-frame ones, with some missing. This sample has about 190,000 clones, with about four fifths found just once. The sample was PBMCs. Receptors originate from a man aged 18 to 29 in good health and CMV-seronegative.

CDR3 protein: CASNTGQISTDTQYF. CDR3 DNA sequence: TGTGCCAGTAATACGGGACAAATTAGCACAGATACGCAGTATTTT. The chain combines TRBV19 with TRBJ2-3, with a possible D match to TRBD1 (6 bases). Germline V gives CDR1 LNHDA, CDR2 SQIVND (reference sequence). This CDR3 has 15 amino acids. Trimming removed 7 bases from V and 0 bases from J, with 14 bases in between.

This chain joins TRBV6-5 and TRBJ1-2, with D possibly being TRBD1 (6 bases). Germline V gene data show CDR1 as MNHEY and CDR2 as SVGAGI. V lost 6 bases and J lost 4, with 15 bases in between. This CDR3 contains 14 residues. The CDR3 DNA sequence: TGTGCCAGCAGGAACACAGGGACCGTCTATGGCTACACCTTC. This translates into CASRNTGTVYGYTF.

The count of this clone is one. V and J are TRBV9 and TRBJ2-7, with 7 bases that match TRBD1. The germline V gene has CDR1 SGDLS and CDR2 YYNGEE. V lost 0 bases and J lost 5; bases outside the gene matches: 8. This CDR3 is built from 15 residues. CDR3 sequence: CASSVDVRGHDEQYF. The CDR3 bases are TGTGCCAGCAGCGTAGATGTGAGGGGGCACGACGAGCAGTACTTC.

V usage is TRBV28 and J usage is TRBJ2-7; TRBD2 matches 14 bases. This CDR3 comprises 17 residues. Germline values: CDR1 MDHEN, CDR2 SYDVKM. V shed 6 bases, J shed 3 bases, and the junction held 10 bases outside the gene matches. CDR3 coding DNA: TGTGCCAGCAGCACCAGCGGACTAGCGGGGGGATTCTACGAGCAGTACTTC. Its translation: CASSTSGLAGGFYEQYF.

The CDR3 protein is CASSQEAADTQYF. The CDR3 nucleotides are TGTGCCAGCAGCCAAGAGGCGGCAGATACGCAGTATTTT. V gene TRBV11-3 combines with J gene TRBJ2-3; D is uncertain. Germline V gene lookup returns CDR1 SGHNT and CDR2 YENEEA. CDR3 length: 13 amino acids. The germline V and J ends were trimmed by 5 bases and 4 bases, with 10 bases remaining between them.

This clone has more than one count but fewer than ten. The rearrangement joins TRBV9 to TRBJ2-5, with D perhaps matching TRBD1 (6 bases). Trimming took off 4 bases at V and 5 bases at J, with 21 bases between the two ends. Germline CDR1 and CDR2: SGDLS and YYNGEE. This CDR3 spans 16 amino acids. The CDR3 DNA sequence: TGTGCCAGCAGCCCAGGGGTCCGACAGTCGTCGGAGACCCAGTACTTC. Protein: CASSPGVRQSSETQYF.

This rearrangement joins TRBV5-4 to TRBJ2-2, with D perhaps matching TRBD2 (6 bases). The CDR3 is made up of 16 amino acids. The germline gives CDR1 SGHNT, CDR2 YYREEE (reference sequence). V was shortened by 4 bases and J by 2 bases, with 15 bases between the two germline ends. CDR3 bases: TGTGCCAGCAGCCCCCGGGGTAGCGGAAACACCGGGGAGCTGTTTTTT. Amino acids: CASSPRGSGNTGELFF.

V and J are TRBV5-1 and TRBJ2-1; TRBD2 agrees at 12 bases. This CDR3 spans 16 amino acids. Trimming took 1 base from V and 4 from J; bases not matched to a gene: 3. Germline V CDR1 and CDR2: SGHRS, YFSETQ. For the CDR3, the DNA is TGCGCCAGCAGCTTGTCTAGCGGGGGGGTGTACAATGAGCAGTTCTTC. Translation gives CASSLSSGGVYNEQFF.

The CDR3 here is CASSLAGAEKLFF. Here the CDR3 DNA reads TGTGCCAGCAGCTTGGCAGGGGCGGAAAAACTGTTTTTT. This chain connects TRBV7-2 to TRBJ1-4; weak D call: TRBD1 (6 bases). The CDR3 sequence is 13 residues long. Germline-derived CDR1 and CDR2 are SGHTA and FQGNSA. The germline V and J ends were trimmed by 3 bases and 8 bases, with 10 bases remaining between them.

The chain's CDR3 is CASERTGSEKLFF. The CDR3 DNA follows: TGTGCCAGCGAGCGAACGGGGAGTGAAAAACTGTTTTTT. J is TRBJ1-4 and V is TRBV2; no clear D. V lost 8 bases and J lost 7, with 14 bases in between. From germline, CDR1 is SNHLY and CDR2 FYNNEI. This CDR3 region has 13 residues. The variable domain in full, completed from reference TRBV2 and TRBJ1-4, reads EPEVTQTPSHQVTQMGQEVILRCVPISNHLYFYWYRQILGQKVEFLVSFYNNEISEKSEIFDDQFSVERPDGSNFTLKIRSTKLEDSAMYFCASERTGSEKLFFGSGTQLSVL.

The chain carries TRBV6-1 and TRBJ1-1; maybe TRBD1 (6 bases). Between the trimmed V and J ends, which lost 6 bases and 0 bases, there was a span of 11 bases. CDR1 is MNHNS and CDR2 is SASEGT in the germline V gene. The CDR3 covers 14 residues. CDR3 amino acids: CASRTGGMNTEAFF. CDR3 in DNA: TGTGCCAGCAGGACAGGAGGCATGAACACTGAAGCTTTCTTT.

The chain joins TRBV28 to TRBJ1-5; 7 nucleotides agree with TRBD1. V was pared by 4 bases and J by 1 base, with 4 bases of the junction left unmatched. Germline V gene sequence: CDR1 MDHEN, CDR2 SYDVKM. The CDR3 length is 15 residues. CDR3 protein: CASSSAGQSNQPQHF. DNA of the CDR3: TGTGCCAGCAGTTCCGCGGGACAGAGCAATCAGCCCCAGCATTTT.

The chain links TRBV5-1 to TRBJ2-1; 9 bases agree with TRBD2. Trimming took 5 bases from V and 3 from J; bases not matched to a gene: 3. CDR1 and CDR2 (germline): SGHRS, YFSETQ. There are 14 residues in the CDR3. The CDR3 spells CASRDSGGYNEQFF. CDR3 nucleotide sequence: TGCGCCAGCAGAGATAGCGGGGGCTACAATGAGCAGTTCTTC.

This chain connects TRBV10-3 to TRBJ2-7; 8 positions agree with TRBD2. Germline trimming cut 11 bases from V and 4 bases from J; bases unmatched to any gene: 10. The CDR3 runs 13 residues. Per the germline V gene, CDR1 is ENHRY and CDR2 is SYGVKD. CDR3 amino acids: CASTGGARYEQYF. CDR3 bases: TGTGCCTCCACGGGGGGGGCGCGATACGAGCAGTACTTC.

This chain joins TRBV19 and TRBJ2-1; possible D gene TRBD1, 6 bases. Trimming took 4 bases from V and 7 from J, leaving 11 bases between them. Germline V gene lookup returns CDR1 LNHDA and CDR2 SQIVND (reference sequence). The CDR3 consists of 13 residues. DNA of the CDR3: TGTGCCAGTAGTACGGGACACGGGAATGAGCAGTTCTTC. This sequence encodes CASSTGHGNEQFF. Full variable domain (rest looked up from reference TRBV19 and TRBJ2-1): DGGITQSPKYLFRKEGQNVTLSCEQNLNHDAMYWYRQDPGQGLRLIYYSQIVNDFQKGDIAEGYSVSREKKESFPLTVTSAQKNPTAFYLCASSTGHGNEQFFGPGTRLTVL.

The J gene is TRBJ2-4, the V gene TRBV14, with 7 bases identical to TRBD1. CDR1 SGHDN and CDR2 FVKESK come from the germline V gene. J lost 7 bases, V lost 0 bases, and 3 bases had no gene match. The CDR3 is 14 amino acids. The CDR3 is CASSQEGGSNIQYF. The CDR3 DNA reads as TGTGCCAGCAGCCAAGAAGGGGGCAGCAACATTCAGTACTTC.

This clone has a handful of counts. V gene TRBV6-4 combines with J gene TRBJ1-1; no clear D gene. The V end was cut by 0 bases, the J end by 4 bases, with 6 bases between. Per the germline V gene, CDR1 is MRHNA and CDR2 is SNTAGT. The CDR3 runs to 13 residues. The CDR3 loop reads CASSDSVGTEAFF. CDR3 nucleotide sequence: TGTGCCAGCAGTGACTCGGTCGGCACTGAAGCTTTCTTT.

The V call is TRBV15, the J call TRBJ2-7, with a possible D match to TRBD2 (6 bases). Germline CDR1 reads LNHNV; CDR2 reads YYDKDF (reference sequence). The CDR3 totals 16 residues. Trimming stripped 0 bases from V and 0 bases from J, with 12 bases between. CDR3 sequence: CATSRDRGGASYEQYF. The CDR3 nucleotides read TGTGCCACCAGCAGAGATCGGGGCGGGGCCTCCTACGAGCAGTACTTC.

This clone was picked up one time. The chain has TRBV11-1 and TRBJ2-1; 11 bases line up with TRBD2. The ends lost 3 bases at V and 12 bases at J; junction bases unmatched: 10. CDR1 is SGHAT, CDR2 FQDESV, per germline (reference sequence). CDR3 length equals 15 residues. CDR3 in amino acids: CASSLTSGNTHRQFF. CDR3 coding DNA: TGTGCCAGCAGCTTGACTAGCGGGAACACGCATCGGCAGTTCTTC.

The chain carries TRBV10-3 and TRBJ2-3; D is ambiguous. The CDR3 totals 15 residues. Germline CDR1 and CDR2: ENHRY and SYGVKD. Trimming removed 5 bases at V and 0 bases at J, with 12 bases between. This CDR3 is CAISNGLSSTDTQYF. The DNA of the CDR3 is TGTGCCATCAGTAATGGCCTGTCTAGCACAGATACGCAGTATTTT.

The gene calls are TRBV15 and TRBJ2-7; the match to TRBD2 covers 10 bases. Germline CDR1 and CDR2: LNHNV and YYDKDF (reference sequence). V shed 0 bases and J 4 bases; nucleotides not matched to a gene: 6. The CDR3 is 16 residues long. CDR3 nucleotides: TGTGCCACCAGCAGAGATCTCTCTAGCGGGGGATACGAGCAGTACTTC. It specifies CATSRDLSSGGYEQYF.

The rearrangement links TRBV19 to TRBJ2-1, with TRBD2 matching over 10 bases. Germline lookup yields CDR1 LNHDA and CDR2 SQIVND (reference sequence). The CDR3 extends over 15 amino acids. Trimming cost V 2 bases and J 7 bases; bases outside gene matches: 5. The DNA for the CDR3 is TGTGCCAGTAGTATATATCGGACTAGCGGTAATGAGCAGTTCTTC. It codes for CASSIYRTSGNEQFF.

The chain employs TRBV7-2 and TRBJ2-5; D is possibly TRBD2 (6 bases). Looked up from germline, CDR1 is SGHTA and CDR2 is FQGNSA. Trimming took off 1 base at V and 3 bases at J, with 15 bases between the two ends. CDR3 length equals 16 residues. CDR3 in amino acids: CASSLVGPTREETQYF. CDR3 sequence (DNA): TGTGCCAGCAGCTTAGTTGGTCCGACTAGAGAAGAGACCCAGTACTTC.

CDR3 DNA sequence: TGTGCCAGCGGAGTGAGCGGGACTAGCGGGGGACCGTATCGGGAGCAGTTCTTC. It yields the protein CASGVSGTSGGPYREQFF. The V and J genes are TRBV2 and TRBJ2-1; 14 nucleotides line up with TRBD2. Unmatched junction bases numbered 19, after V lost 8 bases and J lost 10 bases. The germline gives CDR1 SNHLY, CDR2 FYNNEI. CDR3 size: 18 residues.

This clone was seen more than once but under ten times. The chain combines TRBV5-4 with TRBJ1-1, with D uncertain. This CDR3 spans 15 amino acids. Looked up from germline, CDR1 is SGHNT and CDR2 is YYREEE (reference sequence). The ends were cut back, 2 bases at V and 0 bases at J, with 11 bases in the middle. The CDR3 DNA is TGTGCCAGCAGCTTTCTCGGGGATCTGAACACTGAAGCTTTCTTT. Translation gives CASSFLGDLNTEAFF.

V and J are TRBV10-3 and TRBJ2-1, with 12 bases aligning to TRBD1. V lost 6 bases, J lost 0 bases, and 12 bases stayed unmatched. Germline values: CDR1 ENHRY, CDR2 SYGVKD. This CDR3 contains 19 residues. The CDR3 DNA is TGTGCCATCAGCGGAACGGGACAGGGGGCCTTAAGCTCCTACAATGAGCAGTTCTTC. It yields the protein CAISGTGQGALSSYNEQFF.

This clone was found once. V usage is TRBV7-2 and J usage is TRBJ2-7, with TRBD1 matching 11 bases. From germline, CDR1 is SGHTA and CDR2 FQGNSA. The CDR3 sequence is 15 residues long. Trimming at V came to 5 bases and at J to 3 bases, leaving 6 bases not matched to a gene. CDR3 sequence reads: CASSPDRGLSYEQYF. CDR3 coding DNA: TGTGCCAGCAGCCCGGACAGGGGGCTTAGCTACGAGCAGTACTTC.